This entry features one TCR beta chain sequence. Its antigen remains unidentified. This specimen comes from a study of CXCR3-negative and CXCR3-positive naive CD8 T cells. Study-level results: Naive cells with CXCR3 showed TRB CDR3s that were more hydrophobic than those in CXCR3-negative naive cells.

Via 5' RACE with UMI labels, TRB cDNA libraries were prepared. Reanalyzing the 5' RACE reads, TCRdb keeps one entry per CDR3 protein, without DNA. The sample's table shows roughly 120,000 distinct CDR3 sequences. Germline V gene sequence: CDR1 SGHTA, CDR2 FQGTGA. The CDR3 sequence is 14 residues long. The J gene is TRBJ1-1, the V gene TRBV7-3; TCRdb's D gene call, TRBD1, goes unchecked for lack of DNA. The source material was naive CXCR3+ CD8+ T cells from blood. Subset in this sample: CD45RO-CCR7+CD27+CD95- naive CD8+ T cells expressing CXCR3 (TNR3+). The receptor was isolated from a human donor in good health. Some clones in this sample may be carry-over from other donors' samples. CDR3 residues: CASSPTGLNTEAFF.